This T cell receptor beta chain was obtained from a study of cytomegalovirus exposure and HLA in healthy donors. This CDR3 spans 13 amino acids. Losses at the gene ends were 8 bases for V and 8 bases for J; bases not matched to a gene: 6. Per the germline V gene, CDR1 is MNHEY and CDR2 is SVGAGI. The repertoire was sequenced with immunoSEQ multiplex PCR; TCRdb's copy has only in-frame clones and lacks some. The sample includes around 220,000 clones, 88% of them seen just once. Worth noting for this clone: Its antigen is unidentified.

Study observations and caveats: According to a subsequent analysis, TCR clusters from the first cohort were inclined to appear together in the 120 or so validation repertoires. For cytomegalovirus status, the classifier reportedly gave diagnoses with high specificity and sensitivity.

This chain joins TRBV6-5 and TRBJ2-1; 10 positions match TRBD1. Sequencing used PBMCs. The TCR sequence derives from a woman aged 18-29 years in good health and CMV-seronegative. The CDR3 DNA is TGTGCCAGCGACCCGGGACAGGGGTATGAGCAGTTCTTC. Its translation is CASDPGQGYEQFF.